This is a list of T cell receptor beta chains from one sample in a study of T cell repertoires in cytomegalovirus infection. Their recognized antigens are unknown. TCRdb re-called the reads through MiXCR, storing one row per CDR3 protein. Altogether tens of thousands of distinct CDR3 sequences are present, 20% to 25% being singletons, with the ten largest covering roughly two thirds. The sample consisted of CD8+ T cells from cultured PBMCs, taken from culture after CMV antigen stimulation. Receptors originate from a human donor in good health (CMV status not recorded). Some clones in this sample may be carry-over from other donors' samples. The CDR3 runs from the conserved cysteine through the conserved F or W. Fields, in order: CDR3 DNA, CDR3 protein, clone size, V gene, J gene, D gene. D genes are given only for firm matches. Clone size is stated in some rows and not others, as once, few, many or a class when expanded.

TGTGCCAGCAGTTACGTGGGGGGGCCAGGAGAGACCCAGTACTTC	CASSYVGGPGETQYF	few	TRBV6-6	TRBJ2-5	-
TGCGCCAGCAGCCCCGGGAACACTGAAGCTTTCTTT	CASSPGNTEAFF	few	TRBV4-1	TRBJ1-1	-
TGTGCCAGCAGCTACAATCGGAGGGGGAACAATGCAGATACGCAGTATTTT	CASSYNRRGNNADTQYF	few	TRBV7-9	TRBJ2-3	-
TGTGCCAGCAGCTCATCACAAGGGGACGGGGGCTTCTCCTATAATTCACCCCTCCACTTT	CASSSSQGDGGFSYNSPLHF	-	TRBV7-9	TRBJ1-6	-
TGTGCCAGCAGCTTTCGCAGGGGACTCCGGAATGAAAAACTGTTTTTT	CASSFRRGLRNEKLFF	-	TRBV7-8	TRBJ1-4	-
TGTGCCAGCAGTTTCAGGGTCCAGGGATTCGACGAAGCTTTCTTT	CASSFRVQGFDEAFF	-	TRBV12-3/TRBV12-4	TRBJ1-1	-
TGTGCCAGTAGCTCGACCAGCGGCGCCGTTCCTCGTTACAATGAGCAGTTCTTC	CASSSTSGAVPRYNEQFF	-	TRBV19	TRBJ2-1	-
TGTGCCAGCAGCTTATCGGGCAGGGTGGACGAGCAGTACTTC	CASSLSGRVDEQYF	-	TRBV7-8	TRBJ2-7	-
TGTGCCAGCTTATCCGGGGGGTTCCACAATGAGCAGTTCTTC	CASLSGGFHNEQFF	many	TRBV12-3/TRBV12-4	TRBJ2-1	TRBD2
TGTGCCAGCAGCGACGGACGCTCTGGGGCCAACGTCCTGACTTTC	CASSDGRSGANVLTF	-	TRBV7-9	TRBJ2-6	-
TGTGCCAGCAGTCCAACCCTTAACCTCTATAATTCACCCCTCCACTTT	CASSPTLNLYNSPLHF	-	TRBV6-1	TRBJ1-6	-
TGTGCCATCAGTGAGTCCCGGACAGGGACCAACTATGGCTACACCTTC	CAISESRTGTNYGYTF	-	TRBV10-3	TRBJ1-2	TRBD1
TGTGCCAGCAGTTACCCGACGGGGGTCGAAGCTTTCTTT	CASSYPTGVEAFF	-	TRBV6-5	TRBJ1-1	-
TGTGCCAGCAGCTTAGGAACTAGCTTGGATGAGCAGTTCTTC	CASSLGTSLDEQFF	-	TRBV7-9	TRBJ2-1	-
TGTGCCAGTAGTATCGACAGTTCCGAGTATTACGAGCAGTACTTC	CASSIDSSEYYEQYF	few	TRBV19	TRBJ2-7	-
TGTGCCAGCAGTTTTTTGACAGGGGCTGGAAACACCATATATTTT	CASSFLTGAGNTIYF	-	TRBV12-3/TRBV12-4	TRBJ1-3	TRBD1
TGTGCCAGCAGTTACGTCGGCGGAGTATCACCCCTCCACTTT	CASSYVGGVSPLHF	few	TRBV6-5	TRBJ1-6	-
TGTGCCACAGCTGCGGGAAACTCTGGAAACACCATATATTTT	CATAAGNSGNTIYF	few	TRBV28	TRBJ1-3	-
TGTGCCATCAGTGAGTCTAGCGGGGGAGAGCAGTTCTTC	CAISESSGGEQFF	few	TRBV10-3	TRBJ2-1	TRBD2
TGTGCCAGCAGCTCCAAGCGGGCCCTTAACTATGGCTACACCTTC	CASSSKRALNYGYTF	few	TRBV7-2	TRBJ1-2	-
TGTGCCAGCAGCTTAGGTCTCCCAGACTATAGCAATCAGCCCCAGCATTTT	CASSLGLPDYSNQPQHF	few	TRBV7-9	TRBJ1-5	-
TGTGCCAGCAGTACCGGGTCGTTGGTCCCTGAAGCTTTCTTT	CASSTGSLVPEAFF	few	TRBV12-3/TRBV12-4	TRBJ1-1	-
TGTGCCAGTAGTATAGATCTGGGGGCGAACACCGGGGAGCTGTTTTTT	CASSIDLGANTGELFF	-	TRBV19	TRBJ2-2	-
TGTGCCAGCAGTAGACCGGGACAGTTAGAGACCCAGTACTTC	CASSRPGQLETQYF	-	TRBV27	TRBJ2-5	TRBD1
TGTGCCAGCAGCTTGATGGACAGGGGCGGCGGCTACACCTTC	CASSLMDRGGGYTF	-	TRBV7-9	TRBJ1-2	TRBD1
TGTGCCACATTGACAGGGGTTAACACTGAAGCTTTCTTT	CATLTGVNTEAFF	few	TRBV6-2/TRBV6-3	TRBJ1-1	TRBD1
TGTGCCAGCGGGGGGGTCGCGGGCTATGAGCAGTTCTTC	CASGGVAGYEQFF	many	TRBV12-3/TRBV12-4	TRBJ2-1	TRBD2
TGTGCCAGCAGTCCCCGGACTAGCGGGCCCACCGGGGAGCTGTTTTTT	CASSPRTSGPTGELFF	few	TRBV6-6	TRBJ2-2	TRBD2
TGTGCCAGCAGTTTAGACCCCTACAATGAGCAGTTCTTC	CASSLDPYNEQFF	few	TRBV12-3/TRBV12-4	TRBJ2-1	-
TGTGCCAGCAGTTACTCGGCCGGGGAGCTGTTTTTT	CASSYSAGELFF	-	TRBV6-5	TRBJ2-2	-
TGTGCCAGCAGCTGGAGCGGGGGGCCAACAGATACGCAGTATTTT	CASSWSGGPTDTQYF	few	TRBV7-3	TRBJ2-3	TRBD2
TGCGCCAGCAGCCAAGCAGGGGGGTATGGCTACACCTTC	CASSQAGGYGYTF	few	TRBV4-3	TRBJ1-2	TRBD1
TGTGCCAGCAGCTTAGCCCGGGACAGGGGGCGAGAGCAGTACTTC	CASSLARDRGREQYF	-	TRBV7-8	TRBJ2-7	TRBD1
TGTGCCAGCAGCTTACTAACGGGGATAACGGGATCACCCCTCCACTTT	CASSLLTGITGSPLHF	-	TRBV27	TRBJ1-6	-
TGTGCCAGCAGCCCCAACCCAGACAGGATCTCCTACAATGAGCAGTTCTTC	CASSPNPDRISYNEQFF	-	TRBV7-9	TRBJ2-1	-
TGTGCCAGCACCCCGGGACAGCTCAATCAGCCCCAGCATTTT	CASTPGQLNQPQHF	-	TRBV6-2/TRBV6-3	TRBJ1-5	TRBD1
TGCGCCAGCAGCCAAGGTTCGACAGGCCCTGAAGCTTTCTTT	CASSQGSTGPEAFF	-	TRBV4-3	TRBJ1-1	-
TGTGCCAGCAGCTTGCCGGGACTAGCGGGAGATACGCAGTATTTT	CASSLPGLAGDTQYF	few	TRBV7-8	TRBJ2-3	TRBD2
TGTGCCAGCAGTTCGGGTGGTGGAGCTTTCTTT	CASSSGGGAFF	-	TRBV11-2	TRBJ1-1	-
TGTGCCAGCAGCCACCCCTCCTACAGGGACCCAAAGTTCTATGGCTACACCTTC	CASSHPSYRDPKFYGYTF	many	TRBV7-9	TRBJ1-2	-
TGCAGTGCTAGAGTCGAGGATTTCTCGACGGATACGCAGTATTTT	CSARVEDFSTDTQYF	many	TRBV20-1	TRBJ2-3	-
TGTGCCAGCAGGCCGACAGGGAATAGCAATCAGCCCCAGCATTTT	CASRPTGNSNQPQHF	-	TRBV6-8	TRBJ1-5	TRBD1
TGTGCCAGCAGGGAGGACAGTAGCACAGATACGCAGTATTTT	CASREDSSTDTQYF	-	TRBV6-5	TRBJ2-3	-
TGTGCCAGCAGCCACCACCTAACCGACAGGACTGAGCCCGAGGGCGGAAACACCATATATTTT	CASSHHLTDRTEPEGGNTIYF	many	TRBV14	TRBJ1-3	-
TGTGCCAGTCTAGATTTCGGGACAGGGGACGGGGAGCTGTTTTTT	CASLDFGTGDGELFF	-	TRBV28	TRBJ2-2	TRBD1
TGTGCCAGCAGTGAAACAGGGTACTCCTACGAGCAGTACTTC	CASSETGYSYEQYF	-	TRBV6-1	TRBJ2-7	-
TGTGCCAGCAGTCTAAGGGGGGGCGCCTACAATGAGCAGTTCTTC	CASSLRGGAYNEQFF	-	TRBV6-4	TRBJ2-1	-
TGTGCCAGCAGTCCACCCTCCTCCTACGAGCAGTACTTC	CASSPPSSYEQYF	few	TRBV27	TRBJ2-7	-
TGTGCCAGCAGCGGGACAGGAGACGCTAATCAGCCCCAGCATTTT	CASSGTGDANQPQHF	-	TRBV6-6	TRBJ1-5	TRBD1
TGTGCCATCATGGGACAGAACAATGAGCAGTTCTTC	CAIMGQNNEQFF	few	TRBV12-3/TRBV12-4	TRBJ2-1	TRBD1
TGTGCCAGCACCCCCCGCGAGTACACAGATACGCAGTATTTT	CASTPREYTDTQYF	-	TRBV6-1	TRBJ2-3	-
TGTGCCAGCAGTTACTTACAACAGGGAGACACCATATATTTT	CASSYLQQGDTIYF	-	TRBV6-5	TRBJ1-3	-
TGTGCCAGCAGACCCGGGACAGGGGCCAATCAGCCCCAGCATTTT	CASRPGTGANQPQHF	few	TRBV27	TRBJ1-5	TRBD1